Given below is one TCR beta chain in context. In the study's own analysis: The authors estimated nucleated cell counts from reference gene primer amplification. Sequenced by immunoSEQ multiplex PCR; TCRdb stores in-frame clones only, minus some. V, J and clone size are taken as reported in that table, and D and trimming were inferred from the DNA itself. The sample lists about 140,000 clones, around 80% occurring once. The sample belongs to a study of blood T cell repertoires in COVID-19. As for the study in general: The United States, Italy and Spain were the sources of the acute and convalescent COVID-19 samples.

The CDR3 length is 15 residues. Trimming took 2 bases from V and 2 from J, leaving 12 bases between them. Sequencing used peripheral blood. The chain employs TRBV23-1 and TRBJ1-2, with a weak D call TRBD1 (6 bases). TRBV23-1 is noted as an ORF with a role that remains uncertain. The source of this sequence is a man aged 60 to 69 with acute or convalescent COVID-19. The CDR3, as DNA: TGCGCCAGCAGTCAACGCCAGGGGACGAACTATGGCTACACCTTC. Its translation: CASSQRQGTNYGYTF.